Reported below is one T cell receptor (beta chain). CDR1 is SGHTA and CDR2 is FQGNSA in the germline V gene. The CDR3 spans 15 residues. V gave up 5 bases and J gave up 10 bases; unmatched junction bases: 9. This specimen belongs to a study of Graves' ophthalmopathy and Graves' hyperthyroidism. Amplification targeted the TCR beta CDR3 regions, with RNA transcripts as the source material. RT-PCR in the first round used HTBI primers; a second-round multiplex PCR followed. One entry per CDR3 protein results from TCRdb running MiXCR on the multiplex PCR reads. The sample contains about 550,000 distinct CDR3 sequences, less than 45% of which appear only once.

The genes are TRBV7-2 and TRBJ1-6, with TRBD1 matching over 9 bases. Sequencing used peripheral blood or thyroid tissue (not recorded which). The source is an adult man with Graves' hyperthyroidism. The CDR3 DNA reads as TGTGCCAGCAGCAGGGACAGGGATCCATTCTCACCCCTCCACTTT. Its protein product is CASSRDRDPFSPLHF.